The clone carrying this T cell receptor beta chain has a single count. What it recognizes is unknown. The sample belongs to a study of T cell responses to AZD1222 COVID-19 vaccine. Study observations and caveats: A mostly white British donor set with more females was recruited, and clonal diversity was possibly underestimated.

Produced via immunoSEQ multiplex PCR; TCRdb's table is partial and in-frame only. The data contain 95,000 to 150,000 clones, 75% to 85% of them singletons. Trimming pared 8 bases from V and 6 bases from J, leaving 9 bases between. Per the germline V gene, CDR1 is SQVTM and CDR2 is ANQGSEA. This CDR3 comprises 10 residues. This material consisted of peripheral blood, taken 28 days after the second AZD1222 dose. The chain carries TRBV29-1 and TRBJ2-3; D perhaps matches TRBD1 (5 bases). The receptor was derived from an adult who received the AZD1222 COVID-19 vaccine. CDR3: CSTDTDTQYF. In DNA, the CDR3 is TGCAGCACGGACACGGATACGCAGTATTTT.